This T cell receptor beta chain was obtained from a study of blood T cell repertoires in COVID-19. Participant age was roughly 18 to 95 years, and participants resided in fewer than 30 US areas. Researchers sorted participants into cohorts using their self-reported clinical history. Original processing notes: For nucleated cells, counts were estimated from reference gene primer amplification. Data came from immunoSEQ multiplex PCR; TCRdb stores just in-frame clones and leaves some out. D and trimming come from the DNA, and the V and J calls and clone size come from that table. The sample contains under 500,000 clones, 70% to 90% of which appear only once. Sequencing was carried out using PBMCs or T cells enriched from blood (not recorded which). The origin of this receptor is a woman aged 18-29 years with acute COVID-19.

This chain's CDR3 is CASSRGAYNEKELFF. The CDR3 DNA follows: TGTGCCAGCAGTCGGGGGGCGTATAATGAAAAAGAACTGTTTTTT. The rearrangement uses TRBV27 and TRBJ1-4; tentative D call: TRBD1 (6 bases). Trimming cost V 5 bases and J 12 bases, with 22 bases left between them. Germline values: CDR1 MNHEY, CDR2 SMNVEV (reference sequence). CDR3 length: 15 amino acids.